This T cell receptor (beta chain) is from a study of shared clonotypes between healthy human individuals. The CDR3 spans 16 residues. V shed 3 bases and J 3 bases; nucleotides not matched to a gene: 3. Germline CDR1 and CDR2: LGHNA and YSLEER. With regard to this clone: Its antigen is currently unknown.

Study findings and constraints: Memory subsets had estimated richness that was generally smaller than that of naive subsets.

Donation came from healthy HIV-negative adults that had no recent acute infections or vaccinations. The assay was immunoSEQ multiplex PCR, and TCRdb's table has in-frame clones only and misses some. The data contain over a million clones, 75% to 80% of them singletons. The rearrangement links TRBV4-3 to TRBJ2-3; TRBD2 agrees at 13 bases. Sequencing input: memory CD4+ T cells from PBMCs. Noted subset: CD45RA-negative fraction. This receptor was taken from a man aged 18-30 years in good health. Some clones in this sample may be carry-over from other donors' samples. The DNA of the CDR3 is TGCGCCAGCAGCCACGGGACTAGCGGGACTACAGATACGCAGTATTTT. The encoded protein is CASSHGTSGTTDTQYF.